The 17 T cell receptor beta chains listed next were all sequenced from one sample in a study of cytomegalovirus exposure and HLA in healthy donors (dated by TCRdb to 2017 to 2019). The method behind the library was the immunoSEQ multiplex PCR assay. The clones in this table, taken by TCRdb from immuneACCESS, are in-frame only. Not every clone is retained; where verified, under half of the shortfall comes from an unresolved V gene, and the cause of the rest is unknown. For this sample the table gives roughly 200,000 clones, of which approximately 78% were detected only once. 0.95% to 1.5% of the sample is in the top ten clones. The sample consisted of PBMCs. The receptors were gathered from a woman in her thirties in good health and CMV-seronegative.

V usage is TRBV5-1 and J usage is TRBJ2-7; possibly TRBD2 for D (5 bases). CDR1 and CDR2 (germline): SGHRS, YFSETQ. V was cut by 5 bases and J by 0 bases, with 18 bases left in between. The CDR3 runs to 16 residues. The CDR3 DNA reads TGCGCCAGCAGTCCAGTCCGGGGATCCAACTCCTACGAGCAGTACTTC. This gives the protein CASSPVRGSNSYEQYF.

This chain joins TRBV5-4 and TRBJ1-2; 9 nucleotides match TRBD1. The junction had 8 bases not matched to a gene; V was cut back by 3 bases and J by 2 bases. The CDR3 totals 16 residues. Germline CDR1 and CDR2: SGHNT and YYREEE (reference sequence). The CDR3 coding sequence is TGTGCCAGCAGCTCAATACAGGGGGCAAGGAACTATGGCTACACCTTC. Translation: CASSSIQGARNYGYTF.

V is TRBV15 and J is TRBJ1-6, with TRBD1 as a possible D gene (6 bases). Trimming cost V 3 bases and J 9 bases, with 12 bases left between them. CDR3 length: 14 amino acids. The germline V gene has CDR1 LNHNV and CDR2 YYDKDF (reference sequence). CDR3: CATSSRGAASPLHF. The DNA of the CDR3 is TGTGCCACCAGCAGTCGGGGGGCCGCTTCACCCCTCCACTTT.

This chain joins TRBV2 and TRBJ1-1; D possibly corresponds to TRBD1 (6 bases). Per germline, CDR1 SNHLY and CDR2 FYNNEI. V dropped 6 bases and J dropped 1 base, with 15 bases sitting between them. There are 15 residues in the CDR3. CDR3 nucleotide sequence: TGTGCCAGCAGGCCTACCACAGGGCCGAACACTGAAGCTTTCTTT. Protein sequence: CASRPTTGPNTEAFF.

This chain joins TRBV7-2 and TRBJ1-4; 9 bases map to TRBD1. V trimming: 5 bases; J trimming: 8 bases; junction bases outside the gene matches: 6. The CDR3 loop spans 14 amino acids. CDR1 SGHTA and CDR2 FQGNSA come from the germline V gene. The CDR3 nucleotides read TGTGCCAGCAGCATGGACAGGGGCGGCGAAAAACTGTTTTTT. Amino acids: CASSMDRGGEKLFF.

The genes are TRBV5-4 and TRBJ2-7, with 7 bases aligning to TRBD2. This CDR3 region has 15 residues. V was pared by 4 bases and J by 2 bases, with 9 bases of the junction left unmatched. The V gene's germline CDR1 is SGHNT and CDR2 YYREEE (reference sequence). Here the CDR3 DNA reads TGTGCCAGCAGCCCGGAGGGCGGGAGCCCCTACGAGCAGTACTTC. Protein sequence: CASSPEGGSPYEQYF.

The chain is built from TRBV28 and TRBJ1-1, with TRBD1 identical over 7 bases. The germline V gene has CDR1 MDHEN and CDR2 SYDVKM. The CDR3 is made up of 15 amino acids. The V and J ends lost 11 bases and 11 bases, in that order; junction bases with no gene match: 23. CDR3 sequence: CAAQAGTAGGSWAFF. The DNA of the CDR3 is TGTGCCGCCCAAGCCGGGACAGCGGGGGGAAGTTGGGCTTTCTTT.

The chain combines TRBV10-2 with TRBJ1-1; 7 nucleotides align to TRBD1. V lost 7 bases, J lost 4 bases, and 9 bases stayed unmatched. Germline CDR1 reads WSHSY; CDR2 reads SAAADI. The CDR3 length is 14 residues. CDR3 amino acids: CASIRGGLSTEAFF. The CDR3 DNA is TGCGCCAGCATCCGAGGGGGCTTAAGCACTGAAGCTTTCTTT.

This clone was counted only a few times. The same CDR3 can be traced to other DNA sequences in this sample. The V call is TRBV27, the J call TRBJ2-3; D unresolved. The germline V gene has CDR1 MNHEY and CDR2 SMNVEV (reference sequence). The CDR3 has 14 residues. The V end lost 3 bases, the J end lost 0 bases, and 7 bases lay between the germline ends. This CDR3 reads CASSLGLSTDTQYF. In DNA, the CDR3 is TGTGCCAGCAGTTTGGGCTTAAGCACAGATACGCAGTATTTT.

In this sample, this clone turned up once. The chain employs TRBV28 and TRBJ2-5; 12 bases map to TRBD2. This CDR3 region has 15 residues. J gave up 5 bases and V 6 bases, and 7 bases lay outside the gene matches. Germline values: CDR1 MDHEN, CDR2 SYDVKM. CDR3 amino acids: CASSSSGGAGETQYF. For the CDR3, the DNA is TGTGCCAGCAGCTCTAGCGGGGGGGCCGGGGAGACCCAGTACTTC.

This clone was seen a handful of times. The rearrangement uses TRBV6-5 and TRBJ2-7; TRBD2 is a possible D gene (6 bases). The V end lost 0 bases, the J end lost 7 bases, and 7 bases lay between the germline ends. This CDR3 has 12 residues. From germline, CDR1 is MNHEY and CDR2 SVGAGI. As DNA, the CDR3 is TGTGCCAGCAGTTACTCGGGAGGAGAGCAGTACTTC. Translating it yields CASSYSGGEQYF.

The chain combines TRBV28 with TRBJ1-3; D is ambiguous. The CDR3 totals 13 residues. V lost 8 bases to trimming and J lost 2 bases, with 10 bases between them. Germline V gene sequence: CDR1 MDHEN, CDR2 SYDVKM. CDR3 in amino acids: CASSRRAGNTIYF. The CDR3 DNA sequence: TGTGCCAGCTCCAGGAGGGCTGGAAACACCATATATTTT.

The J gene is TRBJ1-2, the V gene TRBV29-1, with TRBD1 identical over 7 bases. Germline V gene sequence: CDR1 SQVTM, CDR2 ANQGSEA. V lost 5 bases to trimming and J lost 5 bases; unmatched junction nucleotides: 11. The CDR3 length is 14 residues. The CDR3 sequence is CSVTRDSGGYGYTF. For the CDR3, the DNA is TGCAGCGTTACCCGGGACAGCGGCGGGTATGGCTACACCTTC.

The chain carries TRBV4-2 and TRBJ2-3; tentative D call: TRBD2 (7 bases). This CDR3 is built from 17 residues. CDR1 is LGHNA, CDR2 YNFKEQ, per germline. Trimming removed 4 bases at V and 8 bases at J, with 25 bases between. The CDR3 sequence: CASSRTGAGALGGTQYF. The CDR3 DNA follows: TGTGCCAGCAGCCGGACTGGGGCGGGGGCTTTAGGAGGTACGCAGTATTTT.

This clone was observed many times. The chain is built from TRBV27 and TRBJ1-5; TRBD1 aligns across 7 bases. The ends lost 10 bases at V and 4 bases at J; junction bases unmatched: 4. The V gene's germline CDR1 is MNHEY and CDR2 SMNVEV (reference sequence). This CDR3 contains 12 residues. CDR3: CATGTANQPQHF. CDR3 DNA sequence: TGTGCCACCGGGACAGCGAATCAGCCCCAGCATTTT.

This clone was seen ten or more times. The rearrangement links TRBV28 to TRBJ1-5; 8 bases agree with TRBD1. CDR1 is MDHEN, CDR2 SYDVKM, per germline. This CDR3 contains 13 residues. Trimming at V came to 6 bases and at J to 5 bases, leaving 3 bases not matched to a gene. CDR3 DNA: TGTGCCAGCAGGGGACAGGCAGATCAGCCCCAGCATTTT. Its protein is CASRGQADQPQHF.

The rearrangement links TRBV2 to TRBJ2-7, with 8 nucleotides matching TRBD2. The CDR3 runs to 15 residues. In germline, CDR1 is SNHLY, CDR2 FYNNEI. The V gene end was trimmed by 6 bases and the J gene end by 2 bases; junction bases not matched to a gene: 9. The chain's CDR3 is CASRIGGGETYEQYF. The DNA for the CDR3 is TGTGCCAGCAGAATCGGGGGGGGAGAGACCTACGAGCAGTACTTC.